The next 21 T cell receptor beta chains were all read from a single sample in a study of blood T cell repertoires in COVID-19. The protocol was immunoSEQ multiplex PCR, while the TCRdb copy is restricted to in-frame clones and leaves out a portion. The table shows some 250,000 clones, with about 90% occurring only once. Sequencing used peripheral blood. The receptors here all came from a woman aged 30 to 39 with COVID-19, enrolled during active disease.

This chain links TRBV13 with TRBJ1-2; the match to TRBD1 covers 10 bases. With 11 bases clipped from V and 7 bases from J, the junction kept 13 bases outside the gene matches. This CDR3 region has 14 residues. The germline CDR1 and CDR2 sequences are PRHDT and FYEKMQ (reference sequence). CDR3 amino acids: CAGNSRDRGAGYTF. The CDR3 DNA follows: TGTGCCGGCAACTCCCGGGACAGGGGTGCTGGCTACACCTTC.

The genes are TRBV19 and TRBJ2-1; the D gene is possibly TRBD1 (6 bases). The CDR3 totals 14 residues. Germline V lookup: CDR1 LNHDA, CDR2 SQIVND (reference sequence). The ends were cut back, 5 bases at V and 0 bases at J, with 8 bases in the middle. CDR3 residues: CASSWGPSYNEQFF. The CDR3 DNA follows: TGTGCCAGTAGTTGGGGGCCCTCCTACAATGAGCAGTTCTTC.

The chain carries TRBV5-4 and TRBJ1-2; 8 bases map to TRBD1. The CDR3 contains 15 residues. Germline V gives CDR1 SGHNT, CDR2 YYREEE (reference sequence). V was clipped by 1 base and J by 5 bases; unmatched bases: 7. The chain's CDR3 is CASSLPTGGGYGYTF. The CDR3 nucleotides read TGTGCCAGCAGCTTGCCAACAGGGGGTGGGTATGGCTACACCTTC.

This chain connects TRBV13 to TRBJ2-7, with 7 bases lining up with TRBD1. Germline-derived CDR1 and CDR2 are PRHDT and FYEKMQ (reference sequence). With 5 bases clipped from V and 4 bases from J, the junction kept 14 bases outside the gene matches. CDR3 length: 16 residues. The CDR3: CASSGRGGAILYEQYF. The CDR3 bases are TGTGCCAGCAGCGGGAGAGGGGGCGCGATACTATACGAGCAGTACTTC.

J is TRBJ2-2 and V is TRBV5-1; 7 bases are shared with TRBD1. The CDR3 has 17 residues. V trimming: 3 bases; J trimming: 4 bases; junction bases outside the gene matches: 12. Per germline, CDR1 SGHRS and CDR2 YFSETQ. The CDR3 loop is CASSSDTTGLGTGELFF. Here the CDR3 DNA reads TGCGCCAGCAGCTCAGACACGACAGGGTTGGGCACCGGGGAGCTGTTTTTT.

The rearrangement links TRBV11-3 to TRBJ2-7; 11 nucleotides agree with TRBD1. V dropped 4 bases and J dropped 3; count of bases not matched to a gene: 2. Germline V gene data show CDR1 as SGHNT and CDR2 as YENEEA. This CDR3 is built from 14 residues. CDR3 DNA sequence: TGTGCCAGCAGCTGGGGGACAGGGGGCTACGAGCAGTACTTC. Amino acid sequence: CASSWGTGGYEQYF.

The V gene is TRBV27, the J gene TRBJ1-2; 7 nucleotides line up with TRBD1. Germline loops: CDR1 MNHEY, CDR2 SMNVEV (reference sequence). The ends lost 4 bases at V and 2 bases at J; junction bases unmatched: 10. This CDR3 contains 16 residues. CDR3 sequence reads: CASSSPRQGVNYGYTF. The CDR3 region has the DNA TGTGCCAGCAGTTCTCCACGACAGGGTGTCAACTATGGCTACACCTTC.

The CDR3 reads CASSFGGRDQYF. The CDR3 nucleotides are TGTGCCAGCAGCTTCGGGGGACGGGACCAGTACTTC. This chain connects TRBV7-9 to TRBJ2-5, with a possible D match to TRBD2 (6 bases). CDR3 length: 12 residues. In germline, CDR1 is SEHNR, CDR2 FQNEAQ (reference sequence). V lost 3 bases and J lost 10, with 12 bases in between. Full variable domain (remainder filled in from reference TRBV7-9 and TRBJ2-5): DTGVSQNPRHKITKRGQNVTFRCDPISEHNRLYWYRQTLGQGPEFLTYFQNEAQLEKSRLLSDRFSAERPKGSFSTLEIQRTEQGDSAMYLCASSFGGRDQYFGPGTRLLVL.

The table lists this clone with a count of one. The rearrangement uses TRBV7-9 and TRBJ1-1, with 9 bases fitting TRBD1. The V gene end was trimmed by 1 base and the J gene end by 1 base; junction bases not matched to a gene: 4. Germline V gene data show CDR1 as SEHNR and CDR2 as FQNEAQ (reference sequence). This CDR3 comprises 16 residues. CDR3 bases: TGTGCCAGCAGCTTAGGAGGACAGGGGTGGAACACTGAAGCTTTCTTT. Translation: CASSLGGQGWNTEAFF. Combining the CDR3 with reference TRBV7-9 and TRBJ1-1 gives the whole variable domain DTGVSQNPRHKITKRGQNVTFRCDPISEHNRLYWYRQTLGQGPEFLTYFQNEAQLEKSRLLSDRFSAERPKGSFSTLEIQRTEQGDSAMYLCASSLGGQGWNTEAFFGQGTRLTVV.

The DNA of the CDR3 is TGTGCCAGTATCCAGGGACTAGCTTTCTTT. Residues: CASIQGLAFF. The V gene is TRBV19, the J gene TRBJ1-1; the D gene is possibly TRBD1 (5 bases). The CDR3 spans 10 residues. Germline V gives CDR1 LNHDA, CDR2 SQIVND (reference sequence). V lost 7 bases, J lost 10 bases, and 10 bases lay in between.

The V and J genes are TRBV12-3 or TRBV12-4 and TRBJ1-4; 7 bases line up with TRBD1. V lost 6 bases and J lost 10; bases outside the gene matches: 8. CDR3 length: 13 amino acids. Here the CDR3 DNA reads TGTGCCAGCAGGCCGGGACAGAGGGTAAAACTGTTTTTT. Translation: CASRPGQRVKLFF.

The CDR3 protein is CASSYYSFLNTGELFF. The CDR3 DNA sequence: TGTGCCAGCAGTTACTACAGTTTCCTGAACACCGGGGAGCTGTTTTTT. The chain combines TRBV6-5 with TRBJ2-2; D ambiguous. Trimming pared 1 base from V and 1 base from J, leaving 10 bases between. This CDR3 contains 16 residues. Germline V CDR1 and CDR2: MNHEY, SVGAGI.

This chain links TRBV28 with TRBJ1-2, with TRBD1 identical over 8 bases. CDR1 MDHEN and CDR2 SYDVKM come from the germline V gene. After removal of 5 bases from V and 4 bases from J, the junction contained 3 bases not matched to a gene. CDR3 length: 13 amino acids. This CDR3 reads CASSHGQGYGYTF. DNA for the CDR3: TGTGCCAGCAGTCATGGACAGGGCTATGGCTACACCTTC.

The chain carries TRBV18 and TRBJ1-2, with TRBD1 matching 10 bases. Germline values: CDR1 KGHSH, CDR2 LQKENI. There are 17 residues in the CDR3. V gave up 2 bases and J gave up 4 bases; unmatched junction bases: 10. CDR3 coding DNA: TGTGCCAGCTCACCAGGGACAGGGGTGTTGGCCCCCTATGGCTACACCTTC. Translated, it gives CASSPGTGVLAPYGYTF.

This CDR3 is CSVESGVTYNEQFF. The CDR3 region has the DNA TGCAGCGTTGAGAGCGGGGTCACCTACAATGAGCAGTTCTTC. The V and J genes are TRBV29-1 and TRBJ2-1; 7 bases map to TRBD2. J gave up 2 bases and V 3 bases, and 4 bases lay outside the gene matches. The V gene's germline CDR1 is SQVTM and CDR2 ANQGSEA. This CDR3 comprises 14 residues.

The chain recombines TRBV6-5 with TRBJ2-2, with D hard to call. Trimming took 4 bases from V and 2 from J, leaving 11 bases between them. The CDR3 length is 15 residues. Germline assignment: CDR1 MNHEY and CDR2 SVGAGI. DNA of the CDR3: TGTGCCAGCAGTTCTACTGGTACCAACACCGGGGAGCTGTTTTTT. It is translated as CASSSTGTNTGELFF.

The chain couples TRBV12-5 to TRBJ2-4; tentatively, D is TRBD2 (5 bases). The CDR3 covers 17 residues. Germline V lookup: CDR1 LGHNT, CDR2 FRNRAP. V was trimmed by 0 bases and J by 2 bases, leaving 14 bases between them. DNA of the CDR3: TGTGCTAGTGGTTTGGTACTTTCGGAGGTGACCAAAAACATTCAGTACTTC. Translation: CASGLVLSEVTKNIQYF.

This clone came up once. The rearrangement joins TRBV5-6 to TRBJ2-3, with a possible D match to TRBD2 (6 bases). The CDR3 is 15 amino acids. The V gene lost 7 bases and the J gene lost 1 base, with 16 bases spanning the gap. The germline V gene encodes CDR1 SGHDT and CDR2 YYEEEE. CDR3 DNA sequence: TGTGCCAGCGGGGGGAGAGGTCGTCGCACAGATACGCAGTATTTT. This codes for CASGGRGRRTDTQYF. The full variable domain, its missing parts supplied by reference TRBV5-6 and TRBJ2-3, is DAGVTQSPTHLIKTRGQQVTLRCSPKSGHDTVSWYQQALGQGPQFIFQYYEEEERQRGNFPDRFSGHQFPNYSSELNVNALLLGDSALYLCASGGRGRRTDTQYFGPGTRLTVL.

The V call is TRBV27, the J call TRBJ2-2, with D uncertain. Trimming stripped 4 bases from V and 7 bases from J, with 7 bases between. This CDR3 spans 12 amino acids. The germline CDR1 and CDR2 sequences are MNHEY and SMNVEV (reference sequence). The CDR3 DNA follows: TGTGCCAGCAGTTCCTACAGCGGGGAGCTGTTTTTT. Its translation: CASSSYSGELFF.

This clone was counted once. The gene calls are TRBV29-1 and TRBJ1-2; the D is unclear. V was pared by 5 bases and J by 5 bases, with 27 bases between. Germline assignment: CDR1 SQVTM and CDR2 ANQGSEA. This CDR3 has 17 amino acids. CDR3 residues: CSVPLTPDPPLRYGYTF. For the CDR3, the DNA is TGCAGCGTTCCTCTTACACCCGATCCTCCTCTTCGTTATGGCTACACCTTC.

J is TRBJ2-6 and V is TRBV5-1, with D unresolved. V lost 0 bases and J 2 bases, leaving 6 bases between the germline ends. The V gene's germline CDR1 is SGHRS and CDR2 YFSETQ. This CDR3 comprises 15 residues. CDR3 protein: CASSLGLTGANVLTF. CDR3 sequence (DNA): TGCGCCAGCAGCTTGGGACTCACTGGGGCCAACGTCCTGACTTTC.